The clone carrying this T cell receptor (beta chain) came up a few times. Its antigen is still unknown. With a J-beta primer mix and a sample-barcoded 5' primer, a second PCR ran about 7 to 12 cycles. Every cDNA molecule carried a tag from a template-switch adaptor bearing 12 random nucleotides. TCRdb reprocessed the 5' RACE reads via MiXCR and lists one record per CDR3 protein. The sample includes approximately 800,000 distinct CDR3 sequences, around half of them seen just once. The sample comes from a study of blood T cells in healthy people across ages. Study outcomes and limitations: Unsorted PBMCs prevented conclusive naive versus antigen-experienced comparison. Percentage of naive T cells showed a strong correlation with TCR beta diversity. More naive CD4+ cells and higher diversity were found in long-lived than in aged donors.

The V segment lost 2 bases and the J segment 8 bases; nucleotides outside the gene matches: 14. Germline CDR1 and CDR2: SGHRS and YFSETQ. The CDR3 contains 17 residues. The sample comprised blood. The chain recombines TRBV5-1 with TRBJ2-1, with 9 bases fitting TRBD2. The clonotype originates from a man of 80 years or more in good health. The CDR3: CASSFGRRGRGFDEQFF. Here the CDR3 DNA reads TGCGCCAGCAGCTTCGGGAGGCGCGGGAGGGGTTTCGATGAGCAGTTCTTC.